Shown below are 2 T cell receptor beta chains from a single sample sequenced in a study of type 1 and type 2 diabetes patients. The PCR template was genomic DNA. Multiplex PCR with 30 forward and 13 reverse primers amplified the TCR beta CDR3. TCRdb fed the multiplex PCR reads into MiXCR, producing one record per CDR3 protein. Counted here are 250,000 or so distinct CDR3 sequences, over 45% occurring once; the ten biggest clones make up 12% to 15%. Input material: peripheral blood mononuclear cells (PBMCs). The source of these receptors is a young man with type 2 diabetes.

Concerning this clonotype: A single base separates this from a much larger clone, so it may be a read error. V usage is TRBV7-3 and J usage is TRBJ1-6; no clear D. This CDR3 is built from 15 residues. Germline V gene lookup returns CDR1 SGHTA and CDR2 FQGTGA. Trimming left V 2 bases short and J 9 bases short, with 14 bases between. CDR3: CASSLSPQLTSPLHF. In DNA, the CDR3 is TGTGCCAGCAGCTTATCTCCACAGCTTACTTCACCCCTCCACTTT.

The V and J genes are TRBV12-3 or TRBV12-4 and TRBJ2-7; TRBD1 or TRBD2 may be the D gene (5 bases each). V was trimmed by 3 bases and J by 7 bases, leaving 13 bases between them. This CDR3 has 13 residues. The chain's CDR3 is CASSFPGPLEQYF. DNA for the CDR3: TGTGCCAGCAGTTTTCCGGGACCCCTGGAGCAGTACTTC.